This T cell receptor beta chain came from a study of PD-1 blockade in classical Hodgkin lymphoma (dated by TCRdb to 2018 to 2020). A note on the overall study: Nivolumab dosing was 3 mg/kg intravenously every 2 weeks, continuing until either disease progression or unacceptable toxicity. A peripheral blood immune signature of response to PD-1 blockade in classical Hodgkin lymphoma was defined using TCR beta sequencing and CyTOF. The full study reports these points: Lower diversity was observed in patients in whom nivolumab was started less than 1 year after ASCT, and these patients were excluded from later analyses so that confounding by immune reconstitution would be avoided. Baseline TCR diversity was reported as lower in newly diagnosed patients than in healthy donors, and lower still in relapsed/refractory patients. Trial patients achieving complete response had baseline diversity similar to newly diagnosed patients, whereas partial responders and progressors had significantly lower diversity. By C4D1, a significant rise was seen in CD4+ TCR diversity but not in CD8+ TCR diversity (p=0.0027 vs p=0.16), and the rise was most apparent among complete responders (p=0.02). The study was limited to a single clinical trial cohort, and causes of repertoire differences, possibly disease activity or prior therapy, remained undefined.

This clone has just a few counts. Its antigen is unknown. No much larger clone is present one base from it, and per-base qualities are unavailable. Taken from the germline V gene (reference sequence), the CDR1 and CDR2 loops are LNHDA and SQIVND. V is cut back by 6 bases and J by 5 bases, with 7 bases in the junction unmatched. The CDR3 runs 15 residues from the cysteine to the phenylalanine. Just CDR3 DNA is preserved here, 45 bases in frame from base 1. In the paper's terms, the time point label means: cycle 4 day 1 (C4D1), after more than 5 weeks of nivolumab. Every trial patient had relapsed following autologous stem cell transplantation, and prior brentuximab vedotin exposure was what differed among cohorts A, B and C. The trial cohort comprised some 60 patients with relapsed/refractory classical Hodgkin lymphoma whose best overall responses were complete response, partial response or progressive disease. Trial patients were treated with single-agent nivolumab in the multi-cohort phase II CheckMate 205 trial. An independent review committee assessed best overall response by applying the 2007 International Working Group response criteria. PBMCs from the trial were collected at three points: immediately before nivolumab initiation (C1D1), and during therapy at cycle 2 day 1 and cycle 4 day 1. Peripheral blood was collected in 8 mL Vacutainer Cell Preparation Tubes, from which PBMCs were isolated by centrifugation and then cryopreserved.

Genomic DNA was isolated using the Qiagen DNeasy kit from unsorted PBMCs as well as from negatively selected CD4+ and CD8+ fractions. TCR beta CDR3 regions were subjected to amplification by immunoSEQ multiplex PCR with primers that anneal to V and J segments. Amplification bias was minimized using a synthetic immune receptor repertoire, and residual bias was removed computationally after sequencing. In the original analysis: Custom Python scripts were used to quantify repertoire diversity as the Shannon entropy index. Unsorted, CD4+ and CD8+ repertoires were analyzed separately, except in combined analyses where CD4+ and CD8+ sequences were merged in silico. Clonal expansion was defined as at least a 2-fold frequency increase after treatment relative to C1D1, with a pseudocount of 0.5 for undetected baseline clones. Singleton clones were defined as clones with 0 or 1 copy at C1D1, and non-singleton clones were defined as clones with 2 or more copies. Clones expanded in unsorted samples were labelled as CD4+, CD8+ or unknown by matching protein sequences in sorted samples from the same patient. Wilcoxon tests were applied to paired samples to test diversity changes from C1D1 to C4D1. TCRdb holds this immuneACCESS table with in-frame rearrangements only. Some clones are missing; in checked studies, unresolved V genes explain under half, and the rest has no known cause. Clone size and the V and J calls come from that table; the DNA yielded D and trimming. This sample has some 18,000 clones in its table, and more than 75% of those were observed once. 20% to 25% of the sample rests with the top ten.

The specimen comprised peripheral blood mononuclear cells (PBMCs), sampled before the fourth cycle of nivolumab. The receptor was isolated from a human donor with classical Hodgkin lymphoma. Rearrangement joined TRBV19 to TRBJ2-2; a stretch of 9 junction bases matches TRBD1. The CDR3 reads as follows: CASSRTGEGTGELFF. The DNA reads TGTGCCAGTAGCAGGACAGGGGAAGGTACCGGGGAGCTGTTTTTT.